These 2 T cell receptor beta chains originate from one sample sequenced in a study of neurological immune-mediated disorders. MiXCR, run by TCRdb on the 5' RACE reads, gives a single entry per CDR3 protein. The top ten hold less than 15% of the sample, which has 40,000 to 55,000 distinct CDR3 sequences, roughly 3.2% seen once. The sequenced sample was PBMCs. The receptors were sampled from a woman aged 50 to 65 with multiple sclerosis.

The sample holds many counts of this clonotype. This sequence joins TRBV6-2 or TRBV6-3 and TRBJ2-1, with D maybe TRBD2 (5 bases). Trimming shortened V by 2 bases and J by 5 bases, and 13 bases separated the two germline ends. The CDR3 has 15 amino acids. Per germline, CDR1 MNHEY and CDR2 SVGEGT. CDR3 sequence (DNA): TGTGCCAGCAGTTACACGGGGAAGGGCCACAATGAGCAGTTCTTC. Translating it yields CASSYTGKGHNEQFF.

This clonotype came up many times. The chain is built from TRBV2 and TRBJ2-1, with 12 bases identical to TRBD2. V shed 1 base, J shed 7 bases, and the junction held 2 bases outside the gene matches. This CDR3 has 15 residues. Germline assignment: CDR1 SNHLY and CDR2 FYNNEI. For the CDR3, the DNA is TGTGCCAGCAGTGAAGGCGGACTAGCGGGAAATGAGCAGTTCTTC. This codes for CASSEGGLAGNEQFF.